The 4 T cell receptor beta chains listed next were all sequenced from one sample in a study of breast tumors, draining lymph nodes, adjacent tissues (dated by TCRdb to the mid-2010s). Library preparation employed multiplex PCR. TCRdb names Illumina HiSeq 2000 as the instrument used. In-frame beta chains were kept once TCRdb had trimmed the public reads at Q25 with fastp and called clones with MiXCR. All rows with the same CDR3 protein become a single entry with the most common DNA and genes. The sample has about 230,000 distinct CDR3 sequences on record, about 32% of them singletons. The ten biggest clones cover just over 1.4% of the sample. The lymph node samples were taken from the axillary draining lymph nodes of breast cancer patients. Sample: axillary lymph node tissue. These TCRs come from a female donor with breast cancer. Some clones in this sample may be carry-over from other donors' samples.

This clonotype was seen many times. A read error may account for a junction end that differs from germline. V gene TRBV5-1 combines with J gene TRBJ2-7; D is unclear. This CDR3 has 12 amino acids. In germline, CDR1 is SGHRS, CDR2 YFSETQ. This CDR3 reads CASSLVGYEQYF. CDR3 coding DNA: TGTGCCAGCAGCTTAGTGGGGTACGAGCAGTACTTC. The full variable domain, completed using reference TRBV5-1 and TRBJ2-7, is KAGVTQTPRYLIKTRGQQVTLSCSPISGHRSVSWYQQTPGQGLQFLFEYFSETQRNKGNFPGRFSGRQFSNSRSEMNVSTLELGDSALYLCASSLVGYEQYFGPGTRLTVT.

This clonotype was seen many times. The V gene is TRBV6-6, the J gene TRBJ2-5; no clear D gene. V lost 0 bases, J lost 4 bases, and 6 bases lay in between. CDR3 size: 13 residues. Germline V gene data show CDR1 as MNHNY and CDR2 as SVGAGI (reference sequence). The CDR3 region is CASSYSPRETQYF. The CDR3 region has the DNA TGTGCCAGCAGTTACTCGCCTAGAGAGACCCAGTACTTC.

The chain carries TRBV6-4 and TRBJ2-3, with TRBD2 matching over 8 bases. V lost 10 bases to trimming and J lost 1 base; unmatched junction nucleotides: 7. Germline assignment: CDR1 MRHNA and CDR2 SNTAGT. This CDR3 is built from 14 residues. The CDR3 region has the DNA TGTGCCACCTCCAGCGGGGGCGGCACAGATACGCAGTATTTT. Its translation: CATSSGGGTDTQYF.

This clonotype came up many times. The V call is TRBV13, the J call TRBJ2-3, with TRBD2 as a possible D gene (6 bases). V dropped 5 bases and J dropped 12 bases, with 12 bases sitting between them. CDR3 length: 11 amino acids. Germline V gene sequence: CDR1 PRHDT, CDR2 FYEKMQ (reference sequence). The CDR3 spells CASSLGTAQYF. The CDR3 DNA is TGTGCCAGCAGCCTCGGGACTGCCCAGTATTTT.